The present T cell receptor beta chain was sequenced within a study of blood T cell repertoires in COVID-19. Under the authors' procedure: It was from reference gene primer amplification that nucleated cell counts were estimated. The assay was immunoSEQ multiplex PCR, and TCRdb's table has in-frame clones only and misses some. That table is the source of V, J and clone size, and D and trimming were worked out from the DNA. The sample yields some 110,000 clones, roughly 83% seen once. The sample comprised peripheral blood. This receptor was obtained from a human donor in a cohort sampled during active COVID-19.

DNA of the CDR3: TGTGCCAGCTCACCGGGGAGCGGGAGCGGTGGGCCCTACAATGAGCAGTTCTTC. It specifies CASSPGSGSGGPYNEQFF. This chain uses TRBV18 with TRBJ2-1; 8 nucleotides agree with TRBD2. Trimming took 3 bases from V and 2 from J; bases not matched to a gene: 12. Germline assignment: CDR1 KGHSH and CDR2 LQKENI. This CDR3 has 18 residues.